This entry concerns a single T cell receptor beta chain. These data belong to a study of shared clonotypes between healthy human individuals. For every subset, genomic DNA was evenly distributed across several immunoSEQ plates. Profiled with immunoSEQ multiplex PCR; TCRdb holds only in-frame clones, not every one. The sample lists around 440,000 clones; approximately 77% were seen once. Deletions cut 6 bases from V and 3 bases from J, with 14 bases between. CDR1 is MNHNY, CDR2 SVGAGI, per germline (reference sequence). The CDR3 sequence is 14 residues long. The chain employs TRBV6-6 and TRBJ2-5; D possibly corresponds to TRBD2 (5 bases). The TCR originated in a woman aged 40 to 49 in good health. Some clones in this sample may be carry-over from other donors' samples. The sample taken for sequencing was PBMCs. The CDR3 spells CASREVIDKETQYF. CDR3 DNA sequence: TGTGCCAGCAGGGAGGTTATCGATAAAGAGACCCAGTACTTC.